This T cell receptor (beta chain) was identified during a study of glioma-infiltrating T cells. Study details: Blood libraries targeted about 4.5- to 11-fold coverage of 850,000 to 1,000,000 T cells.

Findings and limits, study-wide: Only very few CDR3 sequences appeared in both tissue and blood.

TCR alpha and beta CDR3 regions were amplified from RNA using iRepertoire nested multiplex PCR. TCRdb reprocessed the multiplex PCR reads with MiXCR, giving one entry per CDR3 protein. The table has 300,000 to 450,000 distinct CDR3 sequences, less than 50% seen once. The CDR3 is made up of 16 amino acids. The V gene's germline CDR1 is LGHDT and CDR2 YNNKEL (reference sequence). V lost 0 bases and J lost 4; bases outside the gene matches: 8. A note on this clonotype: Its antigen is undetermined.

V and J are TRBV3-1 and TRBJ2-7; TRBD2 matches at 8 bases. The sample comprised glioma tissue, nonneoplastic brain tissue, or PBMCs (not recorded which). The TCR sequence derives from a human donor with low-grade glioma or glioblastoma, undergoing nonglioma brain surgery, or in good health (not recorded which). For the CDR3, the DNA is TGTGCCAGCAGCCAAGACGGACTAGCAGCAAGGTACGAGCAGTACTTC. Amino acids: CASSQDGLAARYEQYF.